This T cell receptor (beta chain) was retrieved from a study of preoperative IRX-2 immunotherapy in early breast cancer. The CDR3 has 12 residues. Treatment: preoperative locoregional IRX-2 cytokine immunotherapy. This phase Ib study tested locoregional IRX-2 cytokine immunotherapy given before surgery. Clones were sequenced by immunoSEQ multiplex PCR, and TCRdb holds only the in-frame ones, with some missing. The sample includes 35,000 to 55,000 clones, over 85% seen only once; the top ten take 1.6%. This clone has only one observation. The chain couples TRBV1 to TRBJ1-5. TRBV1 is a pseudogene. The specimen comprised tumor tissue, sampled after IRX-2 immunotherapy. This receptor was identified in a human donor with breast cancer. CDR3 region: CTSSPLYQPQHF. The CDR3 DNA reads as TGCACCAGCAGCCCCCTTTACCAGCCCCAGCATTTT.